This T cell receptor (beta chain) emerged from a study of PD-L1 blockade in urothelial cancer. About the research overall: Patients took up atezolizumab in the mid-2010s at 1,200 mg intravenously every 3 weeks. Before enrollment, 0 to 3 chemotherapy regimens had been given to patients. The median T cell count in blood samples was 110,000 to 150,000.

Clones were read by immunoSEQ multiplex PCR, and TCRdb kept only the in-frame ones, dropping some. The repertoire holds about 72,000 clones, more than 75% seen once, with just under 15% in the top ten. CDR1 SGHDT and CDR2 YYEEEE come from the germline V gene. V was clipped by 0 bases and J by 3 bases, with 6 bases between them. The CDR3 totals 14 residues. Noted time point: pretreatment peripheral blood. This clone appeared a single time. Sequencing used PBMCs, obtained around atezolizumab (anti-PD-L1) treatment. The source of this sequence is a man aged 55 to 70 with urothelial cancer. The chain combines TRBV5-6 with TRBJ1-4; no reliable D call. The CDR3 is CASSLVSANEKLFF. In nucleotides, the CDR3 is TGTGCCAGCAGCTTGGTGTCAGCTAATGAAAAACTGTTTTTT.